This T cell receptor beta chain was identified in a study of shared clonotypes between healthy human individuals. Only in-frame clones appear in the TCRdb table, and some are missing; sequencing was by immunoSEQ multiplex PCR. The sample records fewer than 3 million clones, around 92% being singletons. The CDR3 consists of 15 residues. Germline lookup yields CDR1 GTSNPN and CDR2 SVGIG (reference sequence). V trimming: 3 bases; J trimming: 4 bases; junction bases outside the gene matches: 8. The specimen sequenced was naive CD4+ T cells from PBMCs. Regarding subset: CD45RA+ positively selected. This receptor was taken from a young man in good health. Some clones in this sample may be carry-over from other donors' samples. The chain recombines TRBV30 with TRBJ2-3; 9 nucleotides agree with TRBD1. The CDR3 reads CAWRRTGGMSDTQYF. The CDR3 coding sequence is TGTGCCTGGAGAAGAACAGGGGGCATGTCAGATACGCAGTATTTT.